This note documents a single T cell receptor beta chain sequence. The data stem from a study of blood T cell repertoires in COVID-19. The CDR3 runs 14 residues. V lost 5 bases and J lost 0, with 8 bases in between. Germline assignment: CDR1 SNHLY and CDR2 FYNNEI. Sequencing used immunoSEQ multiplex PCR; TCRdb keeps in-frame clones, though not all of them. Among roughly 320,000 clones, approximately 86% were seen once, and the ten largest hold roughly 1.3%. The chain employs TRBV2 and TRBJ1-3; D is uncertain. The clonotype was recovered from an older man with acute or convalescent COVID-19. Sequenced input: peripheral blood. DNA of the CDR3: TGTGCCAGCAGTCCGATGAGCTCTGGAAACACCATATATTTT. Translated: CASSPMSSGNTIYF.